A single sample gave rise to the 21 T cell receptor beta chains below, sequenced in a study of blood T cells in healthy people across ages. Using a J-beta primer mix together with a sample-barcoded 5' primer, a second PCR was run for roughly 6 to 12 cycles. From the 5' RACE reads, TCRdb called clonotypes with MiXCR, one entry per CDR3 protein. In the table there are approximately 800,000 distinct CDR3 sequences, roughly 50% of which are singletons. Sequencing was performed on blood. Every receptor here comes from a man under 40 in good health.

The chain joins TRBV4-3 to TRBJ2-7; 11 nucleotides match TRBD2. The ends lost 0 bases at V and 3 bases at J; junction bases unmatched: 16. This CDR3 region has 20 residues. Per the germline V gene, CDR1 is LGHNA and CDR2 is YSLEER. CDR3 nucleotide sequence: TGCGCCAGCAGCCAAGATTTACAAACTAGCGGGAGCGGGCGGGACTACGAGCAGTACTTC. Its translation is CASSQDLQTSGSGRDYEQYF.

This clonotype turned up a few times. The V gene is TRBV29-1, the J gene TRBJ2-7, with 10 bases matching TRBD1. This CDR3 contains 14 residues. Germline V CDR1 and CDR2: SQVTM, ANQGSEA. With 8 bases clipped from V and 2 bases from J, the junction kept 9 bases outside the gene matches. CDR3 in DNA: TGCAGCACTGCCTCCGGGACAGGGGCCTACGAGCAGTACTTC. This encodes CSTASGTGAYEQYF.

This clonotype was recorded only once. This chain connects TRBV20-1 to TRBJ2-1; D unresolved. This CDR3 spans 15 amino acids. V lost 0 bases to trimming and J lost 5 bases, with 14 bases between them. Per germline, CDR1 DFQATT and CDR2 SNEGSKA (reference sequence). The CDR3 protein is CSARDRIDWHNEQFF. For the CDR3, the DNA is TGCAGTGCTAGAGATAGGATCGACTGGCACAATGAGCAGTTCTTC.

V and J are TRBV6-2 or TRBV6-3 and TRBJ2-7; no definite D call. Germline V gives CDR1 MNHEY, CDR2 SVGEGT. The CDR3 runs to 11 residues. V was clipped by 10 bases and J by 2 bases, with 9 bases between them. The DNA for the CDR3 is TGTGCCACCCTTAAGGCCTACGAGCAGTACTTC. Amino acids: CATLKAYEQYF.

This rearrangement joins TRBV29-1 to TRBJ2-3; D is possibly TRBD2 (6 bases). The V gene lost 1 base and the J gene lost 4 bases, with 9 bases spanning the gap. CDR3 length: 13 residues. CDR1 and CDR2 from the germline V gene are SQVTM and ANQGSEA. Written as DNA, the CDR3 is TGCAGCGTTGAAGGCGGGAAAGCAGATACGCAGTATTTT. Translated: CSVEGGKADTQYF.

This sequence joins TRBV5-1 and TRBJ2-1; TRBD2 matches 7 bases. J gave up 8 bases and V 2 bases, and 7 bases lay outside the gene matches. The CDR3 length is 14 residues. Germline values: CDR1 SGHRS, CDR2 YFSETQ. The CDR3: CASSFQTSNDEQFF. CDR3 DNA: TGCGCCAGCAGCTTCCAGACTAGCAATGATGAGCAGTTCTTC.

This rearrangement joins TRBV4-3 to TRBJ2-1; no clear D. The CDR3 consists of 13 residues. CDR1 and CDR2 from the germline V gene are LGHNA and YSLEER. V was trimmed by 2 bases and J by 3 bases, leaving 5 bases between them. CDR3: CASSQFIYNEQFF. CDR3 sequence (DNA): TGCGCCAGCAGCCAATTTATCTACAATGAGCAGTTCTTC.

The CDR3 reads CASSLVGRDNSPLHF. The CDR3 DNA is TGTGCCAGCAGCTTAGTGGGACGAGATAATTCACCCCTCCACTTT. The chain recombines TRBV11-2 with TRBJ1-6, with D tentatively TRBD1 (5 bases). Trimming cost V 1 base and J 5 bases, with 9 bases left between them. Germline V gene sequence: CDR1 SGHAT, CDR2 FQNNGV. The CDR3 has 15 amino acids. Complete variable domain (other parts from reference TRBV11-2 and TRBJ1-6): EAGVAQSPRYKIIEKRQSVAFWCNPISGHATLYWYQQILGQGPKLLIQFQNNGVVDDSQLPKDRFSAERLKGVDSTLKIQPAKLEDSAVYLCASSLVGRDNSPLHFGNGTRLTVT.

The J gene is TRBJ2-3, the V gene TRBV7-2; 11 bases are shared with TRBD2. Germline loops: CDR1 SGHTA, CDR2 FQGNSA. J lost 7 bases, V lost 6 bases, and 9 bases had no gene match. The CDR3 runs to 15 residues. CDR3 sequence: CASSLTSGSINTQYF. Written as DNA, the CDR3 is TGTGCCAGCAGTTTAACTAGCGGGAGTATAAATACGCAGTATTTT.

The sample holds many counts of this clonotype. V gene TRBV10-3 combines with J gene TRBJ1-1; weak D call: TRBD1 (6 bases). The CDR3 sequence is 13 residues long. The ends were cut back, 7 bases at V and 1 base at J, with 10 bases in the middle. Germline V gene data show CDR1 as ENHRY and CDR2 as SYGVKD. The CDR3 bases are TGTGCCATCAAGCCGGGACAGAACACTGAAGCTTTCTTT. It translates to CAIKPGQNTEAFF.

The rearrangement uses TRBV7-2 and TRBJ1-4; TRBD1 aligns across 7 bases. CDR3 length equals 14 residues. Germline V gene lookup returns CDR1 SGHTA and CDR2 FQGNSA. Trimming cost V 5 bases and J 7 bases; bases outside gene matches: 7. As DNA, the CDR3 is TGTGCCAGCAGCATGACAGGGCTCACTGAAAAACTGTTTTTT. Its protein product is CASSMTGLTEKLFF.

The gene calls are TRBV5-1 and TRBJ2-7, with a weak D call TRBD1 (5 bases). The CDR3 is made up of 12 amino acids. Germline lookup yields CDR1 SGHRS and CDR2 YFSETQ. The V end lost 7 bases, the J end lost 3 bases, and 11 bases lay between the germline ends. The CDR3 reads CASRKGDYEQYF. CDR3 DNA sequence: TGCGCCAGCCGAAAAGGGGACTACGAGCAGTACTTC.

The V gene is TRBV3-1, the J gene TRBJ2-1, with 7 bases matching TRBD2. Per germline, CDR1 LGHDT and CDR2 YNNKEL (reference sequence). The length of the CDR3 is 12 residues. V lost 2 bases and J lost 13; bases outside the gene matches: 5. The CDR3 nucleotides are TGTGCCAGCAGCCAACTAGCGGTAGGTCAGTTCTTC. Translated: CASSQLAVGQFF.

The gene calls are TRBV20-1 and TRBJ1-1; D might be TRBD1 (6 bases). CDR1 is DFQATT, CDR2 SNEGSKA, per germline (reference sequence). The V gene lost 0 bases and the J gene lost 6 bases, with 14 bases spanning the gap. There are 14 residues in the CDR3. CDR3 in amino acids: CSARDGRGGPEAFF. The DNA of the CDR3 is TGCAGTGCTAGAGACGGGCGGGGGGGCCCTGAAGCTTTCTTT.

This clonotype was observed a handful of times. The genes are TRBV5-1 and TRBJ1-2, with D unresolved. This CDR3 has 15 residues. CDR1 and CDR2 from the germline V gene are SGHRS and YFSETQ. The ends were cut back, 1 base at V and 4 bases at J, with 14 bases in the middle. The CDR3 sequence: CASSLSTESIYGYTF. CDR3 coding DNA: TGCGCCAGCAGCTTGTCCACAGAATCGATCTATGGCTACACCTTC.

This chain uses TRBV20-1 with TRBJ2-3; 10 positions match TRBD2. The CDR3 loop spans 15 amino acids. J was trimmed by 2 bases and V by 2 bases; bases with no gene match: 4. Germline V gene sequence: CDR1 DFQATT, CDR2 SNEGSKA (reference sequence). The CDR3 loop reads CSARPSGRDTDTQYF. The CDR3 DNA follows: TGCAGTGCTAGACCTAGCGGGAGAGACACAGATACGCAGTATTTT.

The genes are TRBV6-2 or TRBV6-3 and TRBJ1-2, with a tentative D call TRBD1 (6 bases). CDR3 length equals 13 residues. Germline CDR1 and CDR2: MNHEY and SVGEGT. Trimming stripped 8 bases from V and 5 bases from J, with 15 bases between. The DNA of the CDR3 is TGTGCCAGCGGACCGACAGGACTATATGGCTACACCTTC. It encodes CASGPTGLYGYTF.

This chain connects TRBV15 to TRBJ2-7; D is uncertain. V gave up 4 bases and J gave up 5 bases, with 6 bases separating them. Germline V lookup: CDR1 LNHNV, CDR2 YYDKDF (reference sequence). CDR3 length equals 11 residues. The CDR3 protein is CATSKGNEQYF. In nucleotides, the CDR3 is TGTGCCACCAGCAAAGGGAACGAGCAGTACTTC.

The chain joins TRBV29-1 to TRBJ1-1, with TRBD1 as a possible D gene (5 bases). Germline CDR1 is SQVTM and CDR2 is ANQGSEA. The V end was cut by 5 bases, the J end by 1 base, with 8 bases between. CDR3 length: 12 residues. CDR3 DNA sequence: TGCAGCGTTAATAGGGGGAACACTGAAGCTTTCTTT. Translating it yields CSVNRGNTEAFF.

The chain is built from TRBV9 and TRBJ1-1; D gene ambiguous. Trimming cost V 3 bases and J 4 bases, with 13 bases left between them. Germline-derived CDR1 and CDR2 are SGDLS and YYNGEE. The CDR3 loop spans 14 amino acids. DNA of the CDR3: TGTGCCAGCAGCGCTGCCAATCGAGGCACTGAAGCTTTCTTT. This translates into CASSAANRGTEAFF.

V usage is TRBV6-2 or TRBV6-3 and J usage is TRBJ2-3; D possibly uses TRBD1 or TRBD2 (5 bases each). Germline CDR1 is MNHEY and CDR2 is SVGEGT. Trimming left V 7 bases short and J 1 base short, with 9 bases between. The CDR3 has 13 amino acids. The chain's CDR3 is CASNRDGTDTQYF. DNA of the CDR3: TGTGCCAGCAACCGGGACGGCACAGATACGCAGTATTTT.